The source of this TCR beta chain is a study of IL-17A CD8 T cells in psoriatic arthritis synovium. In the study overall: The study was designed to define the phenotype, molecular profile and function of synovial IL-17A+CD8+ T cells in the pathogenesis of psoriatic arthritis. Beyond this particular receptor, the publication reports: Cells came from synovial fluid rather than synovial tissue, since no psoriatic arthritis synovial tissue samples were available. Only a few patients were included in the TCR sequencing, a limited sample size that the authors acknowledged. Some individual clones occupied over 5% of the repertoire, though most synovial CD8+ subsets remained polyclonal.

Synovial fluid effusions were aspirated from actively inflamed joints of psoriatic arthritis patients. For each patient, synovial fluid served as the source from which three memory CD8+ T cell populations were isolated by sorting: Tc1 cells (IL-17A-IFNgamma+), Tc17 cells (IL-17A+) and the bulk memory fraction, allowing their TCR repertoires to be compared. Psoriatic arthritis patients met the Classification of Psoriatic Arthritis Study Group (CASPAR) criteria. CD45RA-CD27+/- plus CD45RA+CD27- cells were sorted as bulk memory CD8+ T cells. TCRbeta sequencing was performed on sorted synovial fluid CD8+ T cell subsets from three patients with psoriatic arthritis. Synovial fluid mononuclear cells were isolated with Lymphoprep and cryopreserved in liquid nitrogen before use. The medium used for cryopreservation had around 49% fetal calf serum and around 9.8% dimethyl sulfoxide. After DNA extraction (Qiagen), TCRbeta V-D-J rearrangements were amplified in a bias-controlled manner and then sequenced at high throughput (immunoSEQ; Adaptive Biotech). The study's own analysis went as follows. Productive sequences were analyzed at sequence level using the immunoSEQ Analyzer platform. Clonality was calculated as 1 minus Pielou's evenness, with values ranging from 0 (highly polyclonal) to 1 (monoclonal). The Morisita index, which runs from 0 (no similarity) to 1 (complete similarity), was used to measure repertoire overlap between subsets. TCRdb provides this immuneACCESS table in a form limited to in-frame rearrangements. Some clones are lacking; in checked studies, under half of them reflect an unresolved V gene, and why the rest are absent is not known. V, J and clone size were drawn from that table, and D and trimming were deduced from the DNA. This sample has about 1,900 clones in its table, and roughly two thirds of those were observed once. Approximately 10% of the sample is in the top ten clones.

The CDR3 runs 12 residues from the cysteine to the phenylalanine. The retained sequence is limited to the CDR3, 36 bases, with the frame set at the first base. V drops 3 bases and J drops 1 base, leaving 6 bases in between. The germline V gene (reference sequence) specifies GTSNPN as CDR1 and SVGIG as CDR2. This clone occurred a few times. Its cognate antigen has yet to be identified. No base qualities exist here, and no much larger clone lies one base off it. Sequenced material: memory CD8+ T cells from synovial fluid. The intended sense of this specimen's cell subset or site label: bulk memory CD8+ T cells (CD45RA-CD27+/- and CD45RA+CD27-). The V gene is TRBV30 and the J gene is TRBJ1-1, with no confident D gene call. This receptor was taken from a human donor with psoriatic arthritis. The CDR3 protein sequence reads: CAWSWTNTEAFF. The sequence in DNA is TGTGCCTGGAGCTGGACGAACACTGAAGCTTTCTTT.